The sequence of this T cell receptor beta chain was determined in a study of T cell responses to AZD1222 COVID-19 vaccine. For the study at large: Second-dose schedules of about 4 or about 12 weeks were combined.

This clone is medium-sized by share. Its antigen is undetermined. Points from the study as a whole: Only 5 or 6 individuals given AZD1222 were seropositive at baseline. Repertoire samples came only from after the peak T cell response. Vaccine-associated CD4 TCRs spanned spike, dominant at 160-218 and 743-854.

Assay used: immunoSEQ multiplex PCR; TCRdb lists only in-frame clones, some missing. The sample consists of over 150,000 clones, 88% of them appearing once. The clonotype was recovered from an adult in good health. The sequences come from peripheral blood, collected on day 0 of AZD1222 vaccination.

The CDR3 reads CASSQDWGGGGYGYTF. The CDR3 DNA sequence: TGCGCCAGCAGCCAAGATTGGGGAGGGGGCGGCTATGGCTACACCTTC. The chain employs TRBV4-3 and TRBJ1-2; TRBD1 agrees at 7 bases. The CDR3 is 16 residues long. V was pared by 0 bases and J by 4 bases, with 8 bases of the junction left unmatched. Germline V gene sequence: CDR1 LGHNA, CDR2 YSLEER.